The clone carrying this T cell receptor (beta chain) was seen ten or more times. TCRdb analysed the reads with MiXCR anew, one entry per CDR3 protein. This sample has about 680,000 distinct CDR3 sequences, with roughly a quarter found just once. The germline V gene encodes CDR1 SGHTA and CDR2 FQGNSA. This CDR3 has 14 residues. With 1 base removed from V and 3 bases from J, the gap between germline ends came to 9 bases. The entry originates in a study of T cell repertoires in cytomegalovirus infection. Study as a whole: The public TCR beta signatures pointed to both CMV infection and matching HLA type.

Sequenced: CD8+ T cells from PBMCs. The sequence came from a human donor in good health (CMV status not recorded). Some clones in this sample may be carry-over from other donors' samples. The gene calls are TRBV7-2 and TRBJ1-2; D might be TRBD1 (5 bases). CDR3 sequence (DNA): TGTGCCAGCAGCTTAGGCGGGGGGGACTATGGCTACACCTTC. Amino acid sequence: CASSLGGGDYGYTF.